One T cell receptor (beta chain) is described in this entry. This same CDR3 is encoded by further DNA sequences in the sample. This entry belongs to a study of blood T cell repertoires in COVID-19. Study overall: There were acute and convalescent COVID-19 samples, and they came from the United States, Italy and Spain. Sources were T cells, B-cell-depleted T cells, or PBMCs; the material itself was cDNA or gDNA.

With V trimmed by 4 bases and J by 4 bases, 7 bases remained unmatched. Per the germline V gene, CDR1 is SGHRS and CDR2 is YFSETQ. The CDR3 length is 14 residues. Authors' data handling: How many nucleated cells were present was estimated from reference gene primer amplification. Measured with immunoSEQ multiplex PCR; TCRdb has only the in-frame clones, and not every one. The DNA gave D and trimming, while V, J and clone size come from that table. The sample carries some 390,000 clones, approximately 89% recorded once. The sequence derives from a woman aged 40 to 55 with COVID-19, enrolled during active disease. This sequence joins TRBV5-1 and TRBJ2-7; 8 bases align to TRBD1. Sequenced sample: peripheral blood. CDR3 in amino acids: CASSPGQGGYEQYF. CDR3 coding DNA: TGCGCCAGCAGCCCCGGACAGGGTGGGTACGAGCAGTACTTC.